Below, one TCR beta chain is given with its context. The CDR3 is made up of 14 amino acids. V lost 5 bases and J lost 3; bases outside the gene matches: 7. CDR1 SGHVS and CDR2 FQNEAQ come from the germline V gene. The sample comes from a study of blood T cell repertoires in COVID-19. In the study overall: T cells, B-cell-depleted T cells, or PBMCs supplied cDNA or gDNA.

Using immunoSEQ multiplex PCR, the repertoire was profiled, and TCRdb retains in-frame clones only, with some absent. The table has about 160,000 clones, 84% seen once; the top ten hold around 7.6%. J is TRBJ2-7 and V is TRBV7-8; TRBD2 aligns across 7 bases. This TCR derives from a man between 35 and 55 years old who had recovered from COVID-19. The sequencing sample was made of peripheral blood. The CDR3 sequence: CASSRAWTSYEQYF. The CDR3 region has the DNA TGTGCCAGCAGCCGAGCCTGGACTAGCTACGAGCAGTACTTC. Full variable domain (outside the CDR3, taken from reference TRBV7-8 and TRBJ2-7): GAGVSQSPRYKVAKRGQDVALRCDPISGHVSLFWYQQALGQGPEFLTYFQNEAQLDKSGLPSDRFFAERPEGSVSTLKIQRTQQEDSAVYLCASSRAWTSYEQYFGPGTRLTVT.